This TCR beta chain appears in the sequencing data of a study of blood T cell repertoires in COVID-19. Looking at the study overall: Acute and convalescent COVID-19 samples came from the United States, Italy and Spain. PBMCs, B-cell-depleted T cells, or T cells were the source of the cDNA or gDNA that made up the material.

As processed by the authors: The authors estimated nucleated cell counts from reference gene primer amplification. Profiled with immunoSEQ multiplex PCR; TCRdb holds only in-frame clones, not every one. V, J and clone size are those of that table, while D and trimming were read from the DNA. The sample holds 95,000 to 100,000 clones, approximately 92% seen once. CDR3 length equals 16 residues. Germline V gene lookup returns CDR1 LNHDA and CDR2 SQIVND (reference sequence). V lost 4 bases and J lost 8; bases outside the gene matches: 8. The chain joins TRBV19 to TRBJ1-6, with 10 bases lining up with TRBD1. The sequence was collected from a man in his forties or fifties with active COVID-19. Sequencing used peripheral blood. Here the CDR3 DNA reads TGTGCCAGTAGTACACCGACCGGGACAGGGGATTCACCCCTCCACTTT. Its translation: CASSTPTGTGDSPLHF. Complete variable domain (other parts from reference TRBV19 and TRBJ1-6): DGGITQSPKYLFRKEGQNVTLSCEQNLNHDAMYWYRQDPGQGLRLIYYSQIVNDFQKGDIAEGYSVSREKKESFPLTVTSAQKNPTAFYLCASSTPTGTGDSPLHFGNGTRLTVT.